This TCR beta chain appears in the sequencing data of a study of blood T cells in healthy people across ages (dated by TCRdb to between 2015 and 2016). Study-level background: In model experiments, roughly one uniquely barcoded TCR beta cDNA molecule per two T cells was captured by template switching. Age-related changes in TCR beta repertoire diversity were measured in the study by deep sequencing normalized with unique cDNA molecular identifiers. For two donors (one aged 18 to 30 and one aged 80 or older), the study analyzed two additional independent replicas of 1 million unique cDNA reads from the same blood draw. The donors were divided into four age groups: young (average around 17 years), middle-aged (around 37), aged (roughly 60) and long-lived (around 80). The investigation overall reported the following: Because the CMV infection status of the donors was unknown, age-related changes in expanded clonotypes may potentially have been confounded. Estimates of total diversity based on one million sequenced T cells were regarded as lower bounds and as underestimates. Conclusive comparison of naive and antigen-experienced compartments was prevented by the profiling of bulk unsorted PBMCs. Observed TCR beta diversity per million T cells fell roughly linearly with age, and a significant reduction was already apparent by age about 36. The percentage of naive T cells measured by flow cytometry correlated strongly with observed TCR beta diversity. Compared with the aged group, the long-lived group had more naive CD4+ T cells, fewer expanded clones and increased TCR diversity, suggesting age selection.

The cysteine opens and the phenylalanine closes a CDR3 of 16 amino acids. Only the CDR3 DNA stays, 48 bases, in frame from base 1. V is cut by 4 bases and J by 0 bases, and the space between the germline ends is 16 bases. Via the germline V gene (reference sequence), CDR1 is LNHDA and CDR2 SQIVND. Turning to this clonotype: Its binding antigen is unknown. There are no base qualities to consult, and no much larger clone falls within one base.

The library was prepared using 5' RACE. Sequencing used an Illumina HiSeq 2500. A second PCR of 7 to 11 cycles was run with a J-beta primer mix and a sample-barcoded 5' primer. Each TCR beta cDNA molecule received a unique molecular identifier from a template-switch 5' adaptor carrying 12 random nucleotides. At least 2.5 million CDR3-containing paired-end reads were obtained from each sample. First-strand cDNA was synthesized from all RNA with the Mint cDNA synthesis kit, primed by a TRBC-specific oligonucleotide. Following uracil-DNA glycosylase treatment, all cDNA underwent a first 18-cycle PCR with the universal primers M1SS and BC2_uni_R. As for the original processing: Normalization of each sample was performed by random selection of 1 million high-quality reads, each carrying a distinct molecular identifier. Instead of being binned into consensus sequences, reads with shared molecular identifiers were discarded. MiTCR, set to a Q25 quality threshold and the strictest error-elimination algorithm, was used for CDR3 identification, clonotype clustering and error correction. A nonparametric unseen species model with Euler transformation was used to estimate lower-bound total TCR beta diversity. Clones were called with MiXCR by TCRdb after fastp trimmed the public reads at Q25, and only in-frame beta chains were retained. Each CDR3 protein appears once, grouped with its most common genes and DNA. These V and J calls originate from TCRdb's pipeline instead of the authors' own analysis. This sample is represented by approximately 780,000 distinct CDR3 sequences; under 30% of them were singletons. Less than 3.5% of the sample lies in the top ten.

The donors were 40 or so Caucasian individuals from Russia, aged 6 to 90 years, who were systemically healthy. Each donor gave ten milliliters of peripheral blood, collected into EDTA-treated Vacutainer tubes. Ficoll-Paque density-gradient centrifugation was used to isolate PBMCs, with at least 6.5 million per sample. Trizol reagent was used to extract total RNA from PBMCs, with at least 6 micrograms per sample. For every donor, flow cytometry on a PBMC aliquot measured the percentage of naive CD45RAhigh/CD27high T cells. In addition, the sample was reused for a study of T cells of mothers and their children. From the second report: The donors were nine systemically healthy Caucasian individuals, made up of three mothers and their six children. cDNA synthesis used all of the extracted RNA, with approximately 1.4 ug of RNA in each 15 ul reaction. Sample barcodes and 2-4 random nucleotides were added via the M1S primer in the second PCR. Over 9 million TCR beta CDR3 reads came from each mother, compared with roughly 2.8 million reads from each child. Thymic selection shapes the output of TCR recombination in a similar way in related and unrelated pairs, and inherited differences have a minor effect. Normalized repertoire overlap was always slightly but never significantly higher in related than unrelated mother-child pairs. No persistent microchimeric T cell clones were found, with a detection sensitivity of roughly 100 clones per million clonotypes. Deep NGS was used in the study to compare the TCR beta repertoires of mothers and children and to look for features that separate related mother-child pairs from unrelated individuals. On average, the children were roughly 10 +/- 4 years old, while the mothers were about 37 +/- 4 years old. Libraries were sequenced on Illumina HiSeq 2000 with 100+100 nt paired-end reads after adapter ligation with NEBNext reagents. To avoid cross-contamination, the mother libraries and the child libraries were prepared a month apart and sequenced in separate runs. Between roughly 500,000 and 2,300,000 distinct TCR beta clonotypes were identified per donor. Naive TCR beta clonotypes were estimated from low-frequency clonotypes matched to each donor's FACS-determined naive share, without sorting.

Source material: blood. Recombination linked TRBV19 to TRBJ2-7, with TRBD2 perhaps the D gene, on 6 matching bases. The sequence was obtained from a boy under 18 in good health. The CDR3 amino acid sequence is: CASSKASGGSSYEQYF. The DNA is TGTGCCAGTAGTAAGGCGTCCGGAGGGAGCTCCTACGAGCAGTACTTC.